The T cell receptor beta chain described here comes from a study of cytomegalovirus exposure and HLA in healthy donors (dated by TCRdb to about 2017). Regarding the complete study: According to an earlier analysis of 587 of the donors, roughly 180 million T cells yielded some 110 million unique TCR beta sequences and about 300 Gb of sequence data. In a later genetic analysis, genome-wide SNP genotypes for about 60% of the 666 donors were used, and that subset was treated as a discovery cohort. Donor age, sex, ethnicity and CMV serostatus were compiled alongside the repertoire data. Among under 450 genotyped donors of the cohort, an average of around 240,000 unique TCR beta nucleotide sequences were sequenced per donor, roughly 18% of them non-productive. Using immunosequencing, the study profiled T cell repertoires from about 620 subjects and related those repertoires to cytomegalovirus serostatus. The study aimed to test whether cataloging public T cell receptors could reveal signatures of past pathogen exposure. A later analysis re-examined previously published TCR beta repertoires from about 700 donors and added high-resolution HLA genotyping to investigate patterns of TCR occurrence. The number of typed donors differed by locus: roughly 629-640 for A, B, C, DRB1 and DQB1; approximately 530 for DQA1; 606 for DPA1; and 400 to 480 for DPB1. To predict cytomegalovirus infection status, the study combined high-throughput TCR immunosequencing, statistical association of individual TCRs with disease status, and machine learning. An earlier analysis of nearly 600 of the donors applied high-throughput TCR beta sequencing to assess whether each TCR beta V gene segment acted as functional or pseudogenic. Roughly 300 gigabases of sequencing data and 75 million to 85 million unique TCR sequences made up an early release that covered approximately 650 HLA-typed donors. Of the approximately 400 genotyped donors, around 81% fell in the genetic ancestry cluster associated with self-reported Caucasian donors. Rather than using new phenotypic data, the later analysis identified candidate immune exposures from TCR beta sequences and from how often those sequences occurred across donors. HLA typing included class I and class II loci at four-digit resolution. A separate validation cohort of 100 to 150 different subjects was used in addition to the 666-subject first cohort. All discovery cohort repertoires had been generated on a single sequencing platform. Several DR-DQ haplotypes were handled as single units for association and clustering because linkage in the cohort was strong. Study-wide findings and limitations: It was suggested by the authors that the approach could potentially be generalized to other disease states and immunological phenotypes. In a later analysis, TCR association rates were found to vary across HLA loci, with the most associated TCRs seen for DRB1 alleles and the fewest for HLA-C alleles. Compared with the approximately 720-donor mean, donors in an Asian-associated ancestry cluster had fewer N-insertions in productive TCRs, according to a later genetic analysis. When HLA alleles, especially DR and DQ, strongly co-occurred, TCR associations were difficult to assign to individual alleles. A few of the identified cytomegalovirus-associated TCR beta chains were confirmed in vitro to be specific for cytomegalovirus antigens. Cytomegalovirus status was reported to be diagnosed by the classifier with high specificity and sensitivity in both the original and validation cohorts. Most TCR sequences were seen in very few donors, while some public TCRs were found in many individuals. A total of 150 or so TCR beta chains were listed by the study as associated with cytomegalovirus. According to a later analysis, parvovirus B19, influenza, CMV and Epstein-Barr virus appeared linked to several top co-occurrence clusters. Some IMGT-functional V segments, including TRBV6-2 and TRBV6-3, could not be told apart with the 87-base-pair reads, so those segments were excluded. An association between a missense DCLRE1C variant and V-gene and J-gene trimming of TCR beta chains was found in a later genetic analysis and replicated in an independent cohort. Correlated functional status among segregating V segments might be attributable to linkage disequilibrium, but an unknown experimental factor could not be ruled out. A group of highly shared sequence variants was considered likely to be a technical artifact of the sequencing pipeline. Because HLA typing was unavailable for some donors at each locus, only the typed subset was used in association tests. Because counts were too low, more than 15 rarely observed V segments, including chromosome 9 orphons, were excluded from the earlier analysis of roughly 580 of the donors. In a later analysis, around 15,000 TCR beta sequences were associated with specific HLA alleles at a false discovery rate of 0.05. A later analysis found that most CMV-associated TCR beta chains appeared HLA-restricted, with HLA associations seemingly driven largely by CMV exposure. An earlier analysis of around 540 of the donors showed that most TCR beta V segments appeared in productive rearrangements either about 87% or about 30% of the time, which broadly matched IMGT annotations. Presence/absence analyses assumed roughly uniform sequencing depth across donors, an assumption that may not hold. Only TCR beta chains were sequenced in this cohort, and the absence of alpha or paired-chain data limited detectable features. In a later analysis, HLA-associated TCR beta chains showed more clonal expansion and lower generation probabilities than non-associated chains that were equally common. The only immune exposure information available for the cohort was CMV serostatus. A further reported finding was that TCR beta sequences accurately predicted the HLA-A and HLA-B alleles for most subjects in the first cohort.

The cohort was made up of 666 healthy bone marrow donors. At the time of sampling, all cohort members were nominally healthy, though unrecorded immune exposures were likely present. The donor was CMV seronegative and belonged to the group of 352 seronegative cohort members. A peripheral blood sample was provided by each donor, and peripheral blood mononuclear cells were used for TCR beta sequencing. The Qiagen DNeasy Blood Extraction Kit was used to extract genomic DNA from the blood cell samples. Library preparation used the immunoSEQ multiplex PCR assay. The multiplex PCR relied on a mix of 60 forward primers for TCR Vbeta segments and 13 reverse primers for TCR Jbeta segments. The CDR3 region of rearranged TCR beta genes was amplified from genomic DNA with a multiplex PCR assay. The amplified TCR beta libraries were sequenced on the Illumina HiSeq System as 87-base-pair reads. The authors' analysis ran thus. A later analysis tallied 75 million to 95 million unique TCR beta chains across the 666 repertoires, and some 10 million of those chains were shared by two or more donors. To remove PCR and sequencing errors, raw reads were error-corrected and collapsed into unique sequences using a nearest-neighbor algorithm that merged closely related sequences. V, D and J gene segments were assigned by aligning CDR3 sequences to IMGT reference sequences. Each retained sequence needed at least a six-nucleotide match to both a V gene segment and a J gene segment. A rearrangement was called productive if the CDR3 had no stop codons and remained in frame with V and J, and every other rearrangement was called non-productive. CDR3 was defined according to IMGT convention as the region running from the second conserved V-encoded cysteine to the conserved J-encoded phenylalanine. The earlier analysis of roughly 590 of the donors excluded any sequence lacking an unambiguous match to a single V gene segment. An earlier analysis of just under 600 of the donors called V segments functional above 56.7% productive rearrangements and segregating when the between-donor standard deviation exceeded 5%. A statistical classification framework was developed to diagnose cytomegalovirus status using the catalog of TCR beta chain sequences. In a later analysis, TCR nucleotide sequences were compared against IMGT/GENE-DB human TR gene sequences so that V and J genes could be assigned. Using the TCRdist pipeline, a later analysis assigned CDR3 sequences along with most-parsimonious VDJ recombination scenarios. In a later analysis, each TCR beta chain was defined by its CDR3 amino acid sequence together with its V-gene family, and reads lacking a unique V-gene family were excluded. A later analysis removed roughly 590 highly shared, low-generation-probability nucleotide sequences to deal with suspected cross-contamination and a sequencing artifact. In a later analysis, a clonal expansion index was calculated for each public chain from normalized within-repertoire ranks of inferred template counts. Generation probabilities in a later analysis came from a VDJ recombination model fitted to out-of-frame rearrangements, and those results were checked against IGoR. In a later analysis, hypergeometric tests were used to score TCR-TCR, TCR-HLA and TCR-CMV co-occurrence, with a repertoire-size bias correction applied to TCR pairs. In a later analysis, false discovery rates were estimated by permuting HLA or CMV assignments 20 times. A later analysis grouped co-occurring TCRs with DBSCAN, adding TCRdist sequence similarity when clustering within HLA-allele-positive subsets. Repertoires with fewer than 30,000 or more than 120,000 public chains were left out of co-occurrence clustering, as were a few repertoires with anomalous nucleotide sharing. TCRdb's version of the immuneACCESS table is confined to in-frame rearrangements and falls short of the full clone set. An unresolved V gene accounts for under half of the shortfall where checked; the remainder is of unknown origin. V and J calls and clone size are as listed in that table; D and trimming were resolved from the DNA. This sample's clone table shows about 130,000 clones. The top ten constitute more than 0.9% of the sample.

Worth noting for this clone: Its antigen is not yet known.

CDR1 and CDR2 are read off the germline V gene as SGHRS and YFSETQ. V sheds 5 bases and J sheds 14 bases, leaving 22 bases between their ends. There are 13 amino acids in the CDR3, from cysteine to phenylalanine inclusive. Only the CDR3 region is kept as DNA, spanning 39 bases read in frame from base 1. The chain was built from TRBV5-1 and TRBJ1-2; the D gene assignment is ambiguous. Material: PBMCs. This receptor was obtained from a man younger than 35 in good health and CMV-seronegative. The CDR3 loop reads CASSGAESPLSTF. DNA sequence: TGCGCCAGCAGTGGTGCCGAGAGTCCCCTTAGTACCTTC.